The clone carrying this TCR beta chain was picked up a small number of times. The PCR template was genomic DNA. A primer set of 30 forward and 13 reverse primers amplified the CDR3. MiXCR, run by TCRdb on the multiplex PCR reads, gives a single entry per CDR3 protein. Of fewer than 300,000 distinct CDR3 sequences listed, 45% to 60% are singletons. The data belong to a study of type 1 and type 2 diabetes patients. The CDR3 has 15 residues. V was pared by 0 bases and J by 8 bases, with 11 bases between. Germline CDR1 is LNHDA and CDR2 is SQIVND (reference sequence). This TCR derives from a man between 18 and 35 years old with type 2 diabetes. The specimen was peripheral blood mononuclear cells (PBMCs). The chain joins TRBV19 to TRBJ1-6; D perhaps matches TRBD1 (5 bases). CDR3 protein: CASSIEWGGDSPLHF. CDR3 nucleotide sequence: TGTGCCAGTAGTATAGAATGGGGCGGCGATTCACCCCTCCACTTT.